This T cell receptor (beta chain) was identified in a study of early T cells in non-severe SARS-CoV-2 infection. For the study at large: Sequenced bulk RNA came from whole blood that was unsorted, and chains were unpaired. Study-wide findings and caveats: Matches to VDJdb favored anti-spike CD8 responses and missed private and CD4 specificities.

Individually, cDNA molecules had unique molecular identifiers attached to them. TCRdb called the 5' RACE reads again in MiXCR, with one record for every CDR3 protein. The sample carries tens of thousands of distinct CDR3 sequences, around 10% recorded once. This clonotype was detected ten times or more. The antigen remains undetermined. The CDR3 loop spans 14 amino acids. V dropped 6 bases and J dropped 3 bases, with 12 bases sitting between them. The germline CDR1 and CDR2 sequences are MNHNS and SASEGT. This sequence joins TRBV6-1 and TRBJ1-5; D ambiguous. The specimen was whole blood. The TCR was taken from an adult who was a healthcare worker with PCR-confirmed SARS-CoV-2 infection or an uninfected control (not recorded which). This CDR3 reads CASSGSSFNQPQHF. CDR3 coding DNA: TGTGCCAGCAGCGGATCTAGCTTCAATCAGCCCCAGCATTTT.